Sequencing of this TCR beta chain was carried out in a study of blood T cells in healthy people across ages (dated by TCRdb to about 2015). With respect to the entire study: In model experiments, template switching captured roughly one uniquely barcoded TCR beta cDNA molecule for every two T cells. The study measured age-related changes in TCR beta repertoire diversity using deep sequencing normalized with unique cDNA molecular identifiers. The donors were divided into four age groups: young (average around 17 years), middle-aged (approximately 39), aged (under 70) and long-lived (about 80). To avoid experimental bias, donors of different ages were randomly spread across the sequencing lanes. Using the same blood draw, the study looked at two additional independent replicas of 1 million unique cDNA reads for two donors, one aged 18 to 30 and the other aged 80 or older.

Findings and caveats that apply to the study as a whole: Compared with the aged group, more naive CD4+ T cells, fewer expanded clones and increased TCR diversity were shown by the long-lived group, suggesting age selection. Bulk unsorted PBMC profiling prevented conclusive comparison of naive and antigen-experienced compartments. The CMV infection status of donors was not known, potentially confounding age-related changes in expanded clonotypes. Observed TCR beta diversity correlated strongly with the percentage of naive T cells measured by flow cytometry. Observed TCR beta diversity per million T cells fell roughly linearly with age, and a significant reduction was already apparent by age around 40. Total diversity estimates from one million sequenced T cells were considered lower bounds and underestimates.

Concerning this clonotype: Its antigen is still unknown. Base qualities are not provided; no much larger clone lies one nucleotide away.

Donors were a few dozen systemically healthy Caucasian individuals from Russia aged roughly 6 to 95 years. About 10 milliliters of peripheral blood were collected from each donor into EDTA-treated Vacutainer tubes. PBMCs were isolated by Ficoll-Paque density-gradient centrifugation, with at least 6 million obtained per sample. Total RNA was extracted from PBMCs with Trizol reagent, with at least 6 micrograms obtained per sample. For every donor, flow cytometry on a PBMC aliquot measured the percentage of naive CD45RAhigh/CD27high T cells. The CDR3 goes from the cysteine to the phenylalanine over 13 residues. Of the read, only the CDR3 DNA is kept; its 39 bases are in frame from base 1. V is pared back by 6 bases and J by 4 bases, with 9 bases lying between the germline termini. CDR1 and CDR2 are read off the germline V gene as SGHTA and FQGNSA. Receptors were amplified or captured by 5' RACE. The sample was run on an Illumina HiSeq 2500. The second PCR ran for roughly 7 to 12 cycles and used a J-beta primer mix along with a sample-barcoded 5' primer. A unique molecular identifier was introduced onto each TCR beta cDNA molecule by a template-switch 5' adaptor carrying 12 random nucleotides. Each sample yielded at least 2.5 million CDR3-containing paired-end reads. The Mint cDNA synthesis kit, primed by a TRBC-specific oligonucleotide, was used to synthesize first-strand cDNA from all RNA. Following uracil-DNA glycosylase treatment, a first 18-cycle PCR with universal primers M1SS and BC2_uni_R was performed on all cDNA. On the study's bioinformatics: Normalization of each sample was performed by random selection of 1 million high-quality reads, each carrying a distinct molecular identifier. Instead of being binned into consensus sequences, reads with shared molecular identifiers were discarded. MiTCR, set to a Q25 quality threshold and the strictest error-elimination algorithm, was used for CDR3 identification, clonotype clustering and error correction. A nonparametric unseen species model with Euler transformation was used to estimate a lower bound on total TCR beta diversity. Using fastp at Q25 and MiXCR, TCRdb reprocessed the public reads and kept productive beta chains. Under each unique CDR3 protein, matching rows form one entry showing the most common genes and DNA. These V and J calls originate from TCRdb's pipeline instead of the authors' own analysis. This sample lists 700,000 or so distinct CDR3 sequences; around 43% were detected once. Approximately 29% of the sample comes from the top ten.

Recombination connected TRBV7-2 to TRBJ1-4, with the D gene call left open. The sample consisted of blood. This clonotype originated in a man aged 80 or over in good health. The CDR3: CASSGGYNEKLFF. The DNA is TGTGCCAGCAGTGGCGGTTATAATGAAAAACTGTTTTTT.